This TCR beta chain came from a study of T cells after yellow fever vaccination. Turning to the study itself: For low cell numbers, libraries were made with SMART-Seq v4 Ultra Low Input. Findings and caveats of the study: Secondary responses were weaker yet peaked faster, day 5 versus 15. Of the clonotypes, a small share occurred in both CD4 and CD8 compartments.

This clonotype was seen a handful of times. Antigen unknown. 5'RACE template switching produced TCR cDNA carrying a universal primer site and UMIs. MiXCR, run by TCRdb on the 5' RACE reads, gives a single entry per CDR3 protein. The sample holds 300,000 to 400,000 distinct CDR3 sequences, 8% to 10% seen once. The CDR3 sequence is 16 residues long. The V end lost 5 bases, the J end lost 0 bases, and 16 bases lay between the germline ends. The germline gives CDR1 SSHAT, CDR2 FNYEAQ (reference sequence). This chain joins TRBV7-7 and TRBJ2-5; maybe TRBD1 (5 bases). Sample: PBMCs, taken on the day of the first yellow fever vaccination. The TCR sequence derives from a man between 18 and 29 years old who received the YFV17D yellow fever vaccine. In DNA, the CDR3 is TGTGCCAGCAGCGGACCTTCTGGGGCTGACCAAGAGACCCAGTACTTC. This gives the protein CASSGPSGADQETQYF.